What follows describes a single TCR beta chain. Its antigen is still unknown. This specimen belongs to a study of T-cell memory formation after mild COVID-19. Study outcomes and limitations: The second-wave clones peaking on day 37 were not confirmed as SARS-CoV-2-specific. Whereas later expanders leaned CD4+, clones contracting day 15 to 85 showed a balanced CD4/CD8 makeup.

The CDR3 runs to 14 residues. The germline gives CDR1 SEHNR, CDR2 FQNEAQ (reference sequence). Trimming removed 5 bases from V and 6 bases from J; junction bases left unmatched: 4. With constant-segment primers, 5'RACE yielded cDNA libraries of TCR alpha and TCR beta that carried sample barcodes and UMIs. TCRdb itself ran the 5' RACE reads through MiXCR, one entry per CDR3 protein. The sample contains around 420,000 distinct CDR3 sequences, more than 20% of which appear only once. What was sequenced was PBMCs or a T cell subset sorted from them (not recorded which). The V call is TRBV7-9, the J call TRBJ1-6; 7 bases fit TRBD1. The sequence was obtained from an adult woman who had mild COVID-19 (a few samples of this study predate the infection). Cell type and time point are not known. CDR3 in amino acids: CASSHTGVNSPLHF. CDR3 bases: TGTGCCAGCAGCCATACAGGGGTTAATTCACCCCTCCACTTT.